These 8 T cell receptor beta chains originate from one sample sequenced in a study of CD8 T cells in ankylosing spondylitis. TCRdb redid the calling of the 5' RACE reads with MiXCR, one entry per CDR3 protein. The data hold approximately 500,000 distinct CDR3 sequences, with more than 9.5% observed a single time. Study conclusions and caveats: What appeared characteristic of ankylosing spondylitis blood was a TCR beta motif of fewer than ten highly homologous variants.

No antigens are known for them. Sequencing input: blood, either unsorted or a sorted T cell fraction (not recorded which). The receptors derive from a male donor with ankylosing spondylitis.

This clonotype was found a few times. This chain links TRBV5-1 with TRBJ2-7; D perhaps matches TRBD2 (6 bases). CDR3 length equals 14 residues. Germline V gene lookup returns CDR1 SGHRS and CDR2 YFSETQ. Trimming stripped 0 bases from V and 1 base from J, with 8 bases between. In DNA form, the CDR3 reads TGCGCCAGCAGCTTGGTGCGGGATTCCTACGAGCAGTACTTC. Residues: CASSLVRDSYEQYF.

A single count supports this clonotype. The chain links TRBV5-1 to TRBJ2-7, with TRBD1 matching over 7 bases. The germline V gene encodes CDR1 SGHRS and CDR2 YFSETQ. This CDR3 spans 14 amino acids. J lost 6 bases, V lost 5 bases, and 11 bases had no gene match. The CDR3: CASSSGQNYREQYF. In DNA form, the CDR3 reads TGCGCCAGCAGTTCGGGACAGAACTACCGCGAGCAGTACTTC.

The chain links TRBV7-9 to TRBJ1-5; D uncertain. Germline CDR1 SEHNR, CDR2 FQNEAQ (reference sequence). CDR3 length: 17 residues. With 2 bases removed from V and 3 bases from J, the gap between germline ends came to 17 bases. CDR3 DNA: TGTGCCAGCAGCTTAAGTCCCGCAGTGGGCTACAATCAGCCCCAGCATTTT. Protein sequence: CASSLSPAVGYNQPQHF.

By share of the sample, this clonotype is medium-sized. This chain uses TRBV14 with TRBJ2-1; D is undetermined. Germline CDR1 SGHDN, CDR2 FVKESK. This CDR3 comprises 13 residues. V was shortened by 0 bases and J by 4 bases, with 4 bases between the two germline ends. The CDR3 DNA reads TGTGCCAGCAGCCAAGATAGGTACAATGAGCAGTTCTTC. This translates into CASSQDRYNEQFF. The entire variable domain, with the rest obtained from reference TRBV14 and TRBJ2-1, is as follows: EAGVTQFPSHSVIEKGQTVTLRCDPISGHDNLYWYRRVMGKEIKFLLHFVKESKQDESGMPNNRFLAERTGGTYSTLKVQPAELEDSGVYFCASSQDRYNEQFFGPGTRLTVL.

There are a few counts of this clonotype. The chain combines TRBV11-3 with TRBJ2-3; 9 positions match TRBD2. Per germline, CDR1 SGHNT and CDR2 YENEEA. The CDR3 contains 16 residues. With 0 bases clipped from V and 2 bases from J, the junction kept 3 bases outside the gene matches. The CDR3 loop is CASSLETSGHTDTQYF. The DNA of the CDR3 is TGTGCCAGCAGCTTAGAGACTAGCGGACACACAGATACGCAGTATTTT. The whole variable domain, filled in from reference TRBV11-3 and TRBJ2-3, reads EAGVVQSPRYKIIEKKQPVAFWCNPISGHNTLYWYLQNLGQGPELLIRYENEEAVDDSQLPKDRFSAERLKGVDSTLKIQPAELGDSAVYLCASSLETSGHTDTQYFGPGTRLTVL.

The chain joins TRBV5-1 to TRBJ2-3, with TRBD1 identical over 8 bases. Germline V gives CDR1 SGHRS, CDR2 YFSETQ. After removal of 3 bases from V and 6 bases from J, the junction contained 3 bases not matched to a gene. The CDR3 totals 13 residues. CDR3 DNA sequence: TGCGCCAGCAGCTCGGACAGGGAGGATACGCAGTATTTT. This encodes CASSSDREDTQYF.

The chain employs TRBV18 and TRBJ1-5, with 9 nucleotides matching TRBD1. Trimming cost V 5 bases and J 7 bases; bases outside gene matches: 9. Looked up from germline, CDR1 is KGHSH and CDR2 is LQKENI. This CDR3 has 15 residues. The CDR3 sequence is CASSNLGQGEQPQHF. The CDR3 nucleotides read TGTGCCAGCTCAAACCTGGGACAGGGCGAACAGCCCCAGCATTTT.

This sequence joins TRBV5-1 and TRBJ2-1, with 9 bases that match TRBD2. V shed 5 bases, J shed 10 bases, and the junction held 10 bases outside the gene matches. The CDR3 contains 14 residues. Germline CDR1 is SGHRS and CDR2 is YFSETQ. This CDR3 reads CASRAAGGPFEQFF. The DNA for the CDR3 is TGCGCCAGCAGGGCGGCGGGAGGGCCGTTCGAGCAGTTCTTC. Using reference TRBV5-1 and TRBJ2-1 for the parts outside the CDR3, the full variable domain is KAGVTQTPRYLIKTRGQQVTLSCSPISGHRSVSWYQQTPGQGLQFLFEYFSETQRNKGNFPGRFSGRQFSNSRSEMNVSTLELGDSALYLCASRAAGGPFEQFFGPGTRLTVL.